This T cell receptor (beta chain) was recorded in a study of shared clonotypes between healthy human individuals. The V gene lost 4 bases and the J gene lost 2 bases, with 13 bases spanning the gap. Per germline, CDR1 SGHRS and CDR2 YFSETQ. The CDR3 totals 14 residues. Using immunoSEQ multiplex PCR, the repertoire was profiled, and TCRdb retains in-frame clones only, with some absent. Seen here are millions of clones, around nine tenths observed once, and the top ten hold about 0.13%. The V and J genes are TRBV5-1 and TRBJ2-7, with a possible D match to TRBD2 (6 bases). Sequenced material: naive CD4+ T cells sorted from blood. Subset denoted: CD45RA+ positively selected. The clonotype was recovered from a man aged 18 to 29 in good health. The CDR3 sequence: CASSPRTNAYEQYF. The CDR3 nucleotides are TGCGCCAGCAGCCCGCGGACTAATGCCTACGAGCAGTACTTC.